The TCR beta chain described here comes from a study of regulatory T cells. Points from the study as a whole: Patient CD8+ T cells trended nonsignificantly toward lower Shannon entropy than control CD8+ cells. Regulatory T cells showed the strongest V-J pair restriction and V/J gene skewing among patient repertoires.

This CDR3 is 14 amino acids long. Per germline, CDR1 SGDLS and CDR2 YYNGEE. The V end was cut by 2 bases, the J end by 7 bases, with 12 bases between. A remark on this clone: No antigen is known for it.

All CD3G-deficient patients showed autoimmunity, more severe in two. Patients aged 2 to 39 years had fewer naive and more memory CD4+ and CD8+ T cells. The PCR used 52 TRBV and 13 TRBJ primers. TCRdb's table, derived via immunoSEQ multiplex PCR, lists solely in-frame clones and lacks some. The table shows about 18,000 clones, with roughly 90% occurring only once. Specimen: CD8+ T cells sorted from blood. The gene calls are TRBV9 and TRBJ2-2; D may be TRBD2 (5 bases). This sequence was found in a person aged 18 to 30 with CD3G deficiency. The CDR3 reads CASSVLAPGGELFF. CDR3 nucleotide sequence: TGTGCCAGCAGCGTTCTAGCCCCAGGCGGGGAGCTGTTTTTT.